What follows are 6 T cell receptor beta chains derived from one specimen sequenced in a study of blood T cell repertoires in COVID-19. Some clones are missing from TCRdb's copy, which holds only in-frame ones; the method was immunoSEQ multiplex PCR. Among 250,000 or so clones, around four fifths were seen once, and the ten largest hold 5.5% to 7.5%. The sample consisted of peripheral blood. These receptors came from a woman aged 60 to 75 with active or convalescent COVID-19.

The V gene is TRBV15, the J gene TRBJ2-2; D gene ambiguous. V was trimmed by 2 bases and J by 6 bases, leaving 7 bases between them. The CDR3 consists of 13 residues. Germline V gene sequence: CDR1 LNHNV, CDR2 YYDKDF (reference sequence). This chain's CDR3 is CATSRPPPGELFF. CDR3 in DNA: TGTGCCACCAGCAGACCTCCCCCCGGGGAGCTGTTTTTT.

V is TRBV7-3 and J is TRBJ2-6, with TRBD2 matching 11 bases. The CDR3 totals 17 residues. The ends lost 4 bases at V and 0 bases at J; junction bases unmatched: 2. Germline loops: CDR1 SGHTA, CDR2 FQGTGA. This chain's CDR3 is CASSSTSGNSGANVLTF. The CDR3 bases are TGTGCCAGCAGCTCGACTAGCGGGAACTCTGGGGCCAACGTCCTGACTTTC.

V gene TRBV27 combines with J gene TRBJ2-3; 12 nucleotides line up with TRBD2. Trimming took 3 bases from V and 7 from J; bases not matched to a gene: 8. The germline gives CDR1 MNHEY, CDR2 SMNVEV (reference sequence). The length of the CDR3 is 16 residues. CDR3: CASSFSLAGGLNTQYF. The CDR3 bases are TGTGCCAGCAGTTTCTCCCTAGCGGGGGGGCTGAATACGCAGTATTTT.

The chain joins TRBV5-4 to TRBJ2-3; 8 bases fit TRBD1. V lost 1 base, J lost 7 bases, and 8 bases stayed unmatched. The CDR3 covers 15 residues. Germline CDR1 reads SGHNT; CDR2 reads YYREEE (reference sequence). The CDR3 region is CASSLQGALLNTQYF. In nucleotides, the CDR3 is TGTGCCAGCAGCTTGCAGGGGGCCTTATTGAATACGCAGTATTTT.

The rearrangement uses TRBV28 and TRBJ1-5; a possible D gene is TRBD1 (6 bases). This CDR3 region has 14 residues. Per germline, CDR1 MDHEN and CDR2 SYDVKM. Trimming removed 6 bases from V and 7 bases from J, with 16 bases in between. The CDR3 reads CASRDGGRIQPQHF. CDR3 coding DNA: TGTGCCAGCAGGGACGGGGGGCGCATACAGCCCCAGCATTTT.

The CDR3, as DNA: TGCGCCAGCAGTGAAGACAGGGACCTCACAGATACGCAGTATTTT. It is translated as CASSEDRDLTDTQYF. The rearrangement uses TRBV10-1 and TRBJ2-3, with TRBD1 identical over 7 bases. CDR3 length equals 15 residues. Germline-derived CDR1 and CDR2 are WNHNN and SYGVQD (reference sequence). V was pared by 3 bases and J by 2 bases, with 5 bases of the junction left unmatched.